The entry below gives a single T cell receptor (beta chain) sequence along with its context. V was clipped by 3 bases and J by 4 bases; unmatched bases: 3. Germline V gives CDR1 SGDLS, CDR2 YYNGEE. The CDR3 runs to 15 residues. This sample was included in a study of blood T cell repertoires in COVID-19. In the study overall: The samples span acute and convalescent COVID-19 from the United States, Italy and Spain.

TCRdb keeps only in-frame clones here, not all; method: immunoSEQ multiplex PCR. The sample has about 21,000 clones; 70% to 90% are singletons. This clonotype was sampled from a human donor with active COVID-19. The donor label of this sample is uncertain. The specimen sequenced was peripheral blood. The V call is TRBV9, the J call TRBJ2-1; 11 bases are a match to TRBD2. The CDR3, as DNA: TGTGCCAGCAGCGCTAGCGGGGGGATTTACAATGAGCAGTTCTTC. This gives the protein CASSASGGIYNEQFF.